Listed here are 21 T cell receptor beta chains from one sample, sequenced in a study of control samples from healthy donors and cancer patients. Sequencing used immunoSEQ multiplex PCR; TCRdb keeps in-frame clones, though not all of them. The data show 100,000 to 150,000 clones, roughly 90% seen once. The sample was blood. The receptors derive from a man between 40 and 49 years old in good health.

In this sample, this clone turned up once. The rearrangement uses TRBV7-8 and TRBJ1-5; unclear D gene. This CDR3 is 13 amino acids long. The V end lost 5 bases, the J end lost 5 bases, and 10 bases lay between the germline ends. Per germline, CDR1 SGHVS and CDR2 FQNEAQ. The CDR3 coding sequence is TGTGCCAGCAGCATTGACTTGGATCAGCCCCAGCATTTT. Amino acids: CASSIDLDQPQHF.

The chain uses TRBV5-5 and TRBJ2-7; D is unclear. Trimming left V 1 base short and J 8 bases short, with 7 bases between. Germline V lookup: CDR1 SGHKS, CDR2 YYEKEE (reference sequence). The CDR3 covers 11 residues. CDR3 DNA sequence: TGTGCCAGCAGCTTGAAGACGAAGCAGTACTTC. It specifies CASSLKTKQYF.

This clone was picked up one time. The chain links TRBV5-4 to TRBJ2-5, with 8 nucleotides matching TRBD1. Germline V gene sequence: CDR1 SGHNT, CDR2 YYREEE (reference sequence). CDR3 length equals 15 residues. The trim removed 4 bases at V and 5 bases at J, leaving 10 bases unmatched. Here the CDR3 reads CASSPADRGRETQYF. CDR3 bases: TGTGCCAGCAGCCCGGCAGACAGGGGTAGGGAGACCCAGTACTTC.

The genes are TRBV2 and TRBJ1-4, with 8 bases fitting TRBD1. This CDR3 has 17 residues. Germline loops: CDR1 SNHLY, CDR2 FYNNEI. The V and J ends lost 7 bases and 0 bases, in that order; junction bases with no gene match: 10. The CDR3 protein is CASKGRAGGATNEKLFF. The DNA for the CDR3 is TGTGCCAGCAAGGGGAGGGCAGGGGGCGCAACTAATGAAAAACTGTTTTTT. Full variable domain (remainder filled in from reference TRBV2 and TRBJ1-4): EPEVTQTPSHQVTQMGQEVILRCVPISNHLYFYWYRQILGQKVEFLVSFYNNEISEKSEIFDDQFSVERPDGSNFTLKIRSTKLEDSAMYFCASKGRAGGATNEKLFFGSGTQLSVL.

The table lists this clone with a count of one. The gene calls are TRBV19 and TRBJ1-2; tentative D call: TRBD1 (5 bases). Per the germline V gene, CDR1 is LNHDA and CDR2 is SQIVND (reference sequence). The ends were cut back, 7 bases at V and 2 bases at J, with 14 bases in the middle. This CDR3 spans 14 amino acids. The CDR3 region has the DNA TGTGCCAGTACCCGGGGCCACTCCAACTATGGCTACACCTTC. Translating gives CASTRGHSNYGYTF.

The V and J genes are TRBV7-2 and TRBJ1-1, with a possible D match to TRBD1 (6 bases). CDR1 and CDR2 from the germline V gene are SGHTA and FQGNSA. Trimming took 1 base from V and 6 from J, leaving 15 bases between them. This CDR3 contains 15 residues. CDR3 loop: CASSLDGGAGSEAFF. In DNA form, the CDR3 reads TGTGCCAGCAGCTTAGATGGGGGCGCGGGTTCTGAAGCTTTCTTT.

This chain links TRBV3-1 (or the pseudogene TRBV3-2) with TRBJ2-3, with 9 bases lining up with TRBD2. The CDR3 consists of 16 residues. Looked up from germline, CDR1 is LGHDT and CDR2 is YNNKEL (reference sequence). The J segment lost 3 bases and the V segment lost 2 bases, leaving 6 bases of the junction unmatched. CDR3 DNA: TGTGCCAGCAGCCAATATGGCGGGGGGGCAACAGATACGCAGTATTTT. Amino acids: CASSQYGGGATDTQYF.

The chain combines TRBV18 with TRBJ2-5, with 10 bases fitting TRBD2. The germline CDR1 and CDR2 sequences are KGHSH and LQKENI. Germline trimming cut 5 bases from V and 0 bases from J; bases unmatched to any gene: 3. CDR3 length: 15 amino acids. The CDR3 here is CASSGLAGDQETQYF. In nucleotides, the CDR3 is TGTGCCAGCTCAGGGCTAGCGGGGGACCAAGAGACCCAGTACTTC.

The rearrangement links TRBV7-9 to TRBJ1-6; no clear D gene. The CDR3 totals 13 residues. V lost 4 bases to trimming and J lost 10 bases, with 11 bases between them. Germline V gene lookup returns CDR1 SEHNR and CDR2 FQNEAQ (reference sequence). The CDR3 DNA sequence: TGTGCCAGCAGCTATGGGCGGGAGTCACCCCTCCACTTT. Translated: CASSYGRESPLHF.

The V call is TRBV9, the J call TRBJ1-4, with 10 bases identical to TRBD1. The J segment lost 7 bases and the V segment lost 8 bases, leaving 11 bases of the junction unmatched. Per germline, CDR1 SGDLS and CDR2 YYNGEE. CDR3 size: 15 residues. CDR3 in DNA: TGTGCCAGTTCCCCGGGACAGGGGTTTGGTGAAAAACTGTTTTTT. This translates into CASSPGQGFGEKLFF.

The chain links TRBV7-3 to TRBJ2-1, with 9 nucleotides matching TRBD2. The CDR3 contains 15 residues. CDR1 is SGHTA and CDR2 is FQGTGA in the germline V gene. With 4 bases clipped from V and 7 bases from J, the junction kept 8 bases outside the gene matches. CDR3: CASSSGTSRGNEQFF. CDR3 nucleotide sequence: TGTGCCAGCAGCTCCGGGACTAGCAGGGGGAATGAGCAGTTCTTC. Based on the CDR3 plus reference TRBV7-3 and TRBJ2-1, the full variable domain is GAGVSQTPSNKVTEKGKYVELRCDPISGHTALYWYRQSLGQGPEFLIYFQGTGAADDSGLPNDRFFAVRPEGSVSTLKIQRTERGDSAVYLCASSSGTSRGNEQFFGPGTRLTVL.

CDR3 amino acids: CASSVAGSGNTIYF. The CDR3 DNA is TGTGCCAGCAGTGTGGCAGGGTCTGGAAACACCATATATTTT. The gene calls are TRBV2 and TRBJ1-3; D might be TRBD1 (5 bases). The V end was cut by 4 bases, the J end by 1 base, with 8 bases between. The V gene's germline CDR1 is SNHLY and CDR2 FYNNEI. This CDR3 contains 14 residues.

V usage is TRBV28 and J usage is TRBJ1-1; no clear D gene. Trimming removed 5 bases at V and 7 bases at J, with 11 bases between. The germline V gene encodes CDR1 MDHEN and CDR2 SYDVKM. The CDR3 runs 12 residues. CDR3 in amino acids: CASSTTLGEAFF. The CDR3 DNA reads as TGTGCCAGCAGTACGACCTTGGGTGAAGCTTTCTTT.

The chain carries TRBV10-3 and TRBJ1-1, with a tentative D call TRBD1 (5 bases). The ends were cut back, 6 bases at V and 9 bases at J, with 14 bases in the middle. Per the germline V gene, CDR1 is ENHRY and CDR2 is SYGVKD. The CDR3 consists of 12 residues. This CDR3 is CAISQGSHKAFF. The CDR3 nucleotides are TGTGCCATCAGCCAGGGATCGCATAAAGCTTTCTTT.

V is TRBV5-1 and J is TRBJ1-1; D is uncertain. From germline, CDR1 is SGHRS and CDR2 YFSETQ. Between the trimmed V and J ends, which lost 0 bases and 5 bases, there was a span of 11 bases. The CDR3 contains 14 residues. As DNA, the CDR3 is TGCGCCAGCAGCTTGGCCCTGGGTAGAACTGAAGCTTTCTTT. As protein: CASSLALGRTEAFF.

V is TRBV7-2 and J is TRBJ1-5; possible D gene TRBD1, 6 bases. Per the germline V gene, CDR1 is SGHTA and CDR2 is FQGNSA. Trimming cost V 5 bases and J 2 bases, with 13 bases left between them. This CDR3 is built from 15 residues. The CDR3 region has the DNA TGTGCCAGCAGCCCCAACAGGGATCGCAATCAGCCCCAGCATTTT. Translating it yields CASSPNRDRNQPQHF.

This sequence joins TRBV5-6 and TRBJ2-7; D call uncertain. This CDR3 has 11 residues. Germline loops: CDR1 SGHDT, CDR2 YYEEEE. Between the trimmed V and J ends, which lost 3 bases and 3 bases, there was a span of 4 bases. CDR3 nucleotide sequence: TGTGCCAGCAGCTACAACTACGAGCAGTACTTC. Its translation: CASSYNYEQYF.

The V gene is TRBV5-1, the J gene TRBJ1-6; D call uncertain. Germline lookup yields CDR1 SGHRS and CDR2 YFSETQ. Trimming removed 0 bases at V and 7 bases at J, with 5 bases between. This CDR3 has 13 residues. The CDR3 bases are TGCGCCAGCAGCTTGGATCCGAATTCACCCCTCCACTTT. Its translation is CASSLDPNSPLHF.

This rearrangement joins TRBV2 to TRBJ2-5; possibly TRBD1 for D (5 bases). CDR1 is SNHLY and CDR2 is FYNNEI in the germline V gene. The V end was cut by 8 bases, the J end by 4 bases, with 20 bases between. The CDR3 is 15 residues long. The CDR3 here is CASGPTQAGRETQYF. The CDR3 region has the DNA TGTGCCAGCGGACCCACTCAGGCAGGGCGAGAGACCCAGTACTTC. Filled out from reference TRBV2 and TRBJ2-5, the complete variable domain reads EPEVTQTPSHQVTQMGQEVILRCVPISNHLYFYWYRQILGQKVEFLVSFYNNEISEKSEIFDDQFSVERPDGSNFTLKIRSTKLEDSAMYFCASGPTQAGRETQYFGPGTRLLVL.

In nucleotides, the CDR3 is TGTGCCAGCAGCGCGGGACTAGCGGGGGTCACAGATACGCAGTATTTT. Amino acids: CASSAGLAGVTDTQYF. V is TRBV5-4 and J is TRBJ2-3; the match to TRBD2 covers 14 bases. This CDR3 contains 16 residues. Unmatched junction bases numbered 3, after V lost 4 bases and J lost 2 bases. Germline V gives CDR1 SGHNT, CDR2 YYREEE (reference sequence).

The rearrangement uses TRBV3-1 (or the pseudogene TRBV3-2) and TRBJ1-3; no clear D gene. The V gene lost 3 bases and the J gene lost 2 bases, with 14 bases spanning the gap. The CDR3 contains 16 residues. Germline V gives CDR1 LGHDT, CDR2 YNNKEL (reference sequence). The CDR3 bases are TGTGCCAGCAGCCAGGCCGGGCTACGGGCTGGAAACACCATATATTTT. The encoded protein is CASSQAGLRAGNTIYF.